This paragraph reports one TCR beta chain. Germline loops: CDR1 SGHRS, CDR2 YFSETQ. V was trimmed by 0 bases and J by 4 bases, leaving 14 bases between them. The CDR3 extends over 16 amino acids. This entry comes from a study of Ad26.COV2.S vaccination and SARS-CoV-2 variants. On the study more broadly: Within the COV1001 Ad26.COV2.S trial arm, the donor was enrolled.

Treatment denoted: about 20 received Ad26.COV2.S at low or high dose, single or two shots; about 5 received placebo; per-sample allocation not given. Material that was analyzed had been drawn on day 63 after the first vaccine or placebo injection. The table came from immunoSEQ multiplex PCR; TCRdb's copy has only in-frame clones and leaves some out. The top ten clones hold under 3.5% of a sample with about 370,000 clones, 88% of them seen once. The clonotype originates from a person aged 18-65 years who received the Ad26.COV2.S COVID-19 vaccine or a placebo. The specimen comprised peripheral blood, sampled in a trial of Ad26.COV2.S vaccine versus placebo. The J gene is TRBJ1-3, the V gene TRBV5-1; tentative D call: TRBD1 (5 bases). Here the CDR3 reads CASSLGSRDYGNTIYF. The CDR3 DNA is TGCGCCAGCAGCTTGGGGTCAAGGGACTACGGAAACACCATATATTTT.